The 8 T cell receptor beta chains below come from one sample, sequenced in a study of OX40 agonist ivuxolimab in advanced cancers. Libraries were prepared by immunoSEQ multiplex PCR; TCRdb keeps only in-frame clonotypes and omits some of them. This table holds about 69,000 clones, about four fifths found once. Sequenced material: CD4+ or CD8+ T cells sorted from blood, taken in a trial of the OX40 agonist ivuxolimab. The source is an adult with an advanced solid tumor such as melanoma, head and neck, liver or kidney cancer.

This rearrangement joins TRBV28 to TRBJ1-2; no firm D call. Germline assignment: CDR1 MDHEN and CDR2 SYDVKM. The V end lost 4 bases, the J end lost 7 bases, and 13 bases lay between the germline ends. The CDR3 spans 13 residues. CDR3 nucleotides: TGTGCCAGCAGTTCCGAGGTAGTGGGTGGCTACACCTTC. It yields the protein CASSSEVVGGYTF.

This CDR3 reads CASSYRSDEQYF. DNA of the CDR3: TGTGCCAGCAGCTATCGATCCGACGAGCAGTACTTC. The chain links TRBV5-4 to TRBJ2-7; D call uncertain. V lost 3 bases and J 5 bases, leaving 9 bases between the germline ends. Looked up from germline, CDR1 is SGHNT and CDR2 is YYREEE (reference sequence). The length of the CDR3 is 12 residues.

The chain carries TRBV5-1 and TRBJ2-1, with TRBD1 as a possible D gene (6 bases). V was cut by 4 bases and J by 3 bases, with 14 bases left in between. CDR3 length equals 15 residues. CDR1 and CDR2 from the germline V gene are SGHRS and YFSETQ. CDR3 region: CASSVQGVGYNEQFF. CDR3 nucleotides: TGCGCCAGCAGCGTACAGGGAGTGGGCTACAATGAGCAGTTCTTC.

The chain is built from TRBV10-1 and TRBJ1-5; D uncertain. The germline V gene has CDR1 WNHNN and CDR2 SYGVQD (reference sequence). This CDR3 is built from 14 residues. The ends were cut back, 2 bases at V and 5 bases at J, with 10 bases in the middle. The CDR3 sequence is CASSETGKYQPQHF. DNA of the CDR3: TGCGCCAGCAGTGAGACCGGGAAATATCAGCCCCAGCATTTT.

This clone was seen a handful of times. This sequence joins TRBV30 and TRBJ1-6, with TRBD1 matching over 9 bases. Germline CDR1 GTSNPN, CDR2 SVGIG (reference sequence). The CDR3 loop spans 14 amino acids. Trimming cost V 3 bases and J 15 bases; bases outside gene matches: 12. The CDR3 DNA follows: TGTGCCTGGAGCCGTGACAGGGGGTCACGGGGCCTCCACTTT. Translating it yields CAWSRDRGSRGLHF.

V usage is TRBV11-2 and J usage is TRBJ2-1; 10 positions match TRBD2. Germline V gives CDR1 SGHAT, CDR2 FQNNGV. J was trimmed by 2 bases and V by 0 bases; bases with no gene match: 4. The CDR3 has 17 amino acids. CDR3 residues: CASSLDSGRAPYNEQFF. The CDR3 coding sequence is TGTGCCAGCAGCTTAGACAGCGGGAGGGCCCCCTACAATGAGCAGTTCTTC.

The V and J genes are TRBV5-1 and TRBJ1-1, with 8 bases matching TRBD1. There are 16 residues in the CDR3. CDR1 is SGHRS, CDR2 YFSETQ, per germline. J lost 7 bases, V lost 4 bases, and 15 bases had no gene match. This CDR3 reads CASSLGQGAIGDEAFF. As DNA, the CDR3 is TGCGCCAGCAGCCTCGGACAGGGAGCAATAGGGGATGAAGCTTTCTTT.

This clone was observed a handful of times. The rearrangement uses TRBV7-9 and TRBJ1-1; 9 nucleotides agree with TRBD1. Germline CDR1 and CDR2: SEHNR and FQNEAQ (reference sequence). Losses at the gene ends were 5 bases for V and 3 bases for J; bases not matched to a gene: 10. The CDR3 covers 16 residues. CDR3 loop: CASSPGQGIGDTEAFF. The CDR3 bases are TGTGCCAGCAGCCCCGGACAGGGGATCGGGGACACTGAAGCTTTCTTT.